A single sample is the source of the 22 T cell receptor beta chains below, sequenced in a study of cytomegalovirus exposure and HLA in healthy donors. The primer mix had 60 Vbeta and 13 Jbeta primers. The protocol was immunoSEQ multiplex PCR, while the TCRdb copy is restricted to in-frame clones and leaves out a portion. The sample carries around 300,000 clones, 80% to 90% recorded once. Material for sequencing was PBMCs. The receptor set was obtained from a young woman in good health and CMV-seronegative.

The V and J genes are TRBV7-8 and TRBJ2-7, with TRBD2 matching 10 bases. The V and J ends lost 7 bases and 3 bases, in that order; junction bases with no gene match: 12. The CDR3 sequence is 16 residues long. The germline gives CDR1 SGHVS, CDR2 FQNEAQ. DNA for the CDR3: TGTGCCAGCATTCCTATTACGAGCGGGGGGGTCTACGAGCAGTACTTC. This sequence encodes CASIPITSGGVYEQYF.

The J gene is TRBJ2-7, the V gene TRBV18, with 7 positions matching TRBD1. The J segment lost 0 bases and the V segment lost 2 bases, leaving 1 base of the junction unmatched. Per germline, CDR1 KGHSH and CDR2 LQKENI. The CDR3 spans 14 residues. The CDR3 protein is CASSPDRVSYEQYF. CDR3 DNA: TGTGCCAGCTCACCAGACAGGGTCTCCTACGAGCAGTACTTC.

The gene calls are TRBV6-5 and TRBJ1-2, with D possibly being TRBD1 (6 bases). The CDR3 contains 15 residues. Trimming cost V 7 bases and J 0 bases, with 15 bases left between them. The V gene's germline CDR1 is MNHEY and CDR2 SVGAGI. The CDR3, as DNA: TGTGCCAGCACCGAGGGGGGGGCTGCTAACTATGGCTACACCTTC. This gives the protein CASTEGGAANYGYTF.

This clone was counted once. The chain recombines TRBV7-9 with TRBJ1-1; D gene ambiguous. Germline V gene data show CDR1 as SEHNR and CDR2 as FQNEAQ (reference sequence). This CDR3 region has 12 residues. V lost 3 bases, J lost 6 bases, and 8 bases lay in between. CDR3 sequence: CASSFSEAEAFF. CDR3 DNA sequence: TGTGCCAGCAGCTTCTCGGAGGCTGAAGCTTTCTTT. Looking up the rest from reference TRBV7-9 and TRBJ1-1 gives the full variable domain: DTGVSQNPRHKITKRGQNVTFRCDPISEHNRLYWYRQTLGQGPEFLTYFQNEAQLEKSRLLSDRFSAERPKGSFSTLEIQRTEQGDSAMYLCASSFSEAEAFFGQGTRLTVV.

This clone was seen only a few times. This chain uses TRBV7-9 with TRBJ2-7; D is undetermined. The CDR3 is 14 amino acids. CDR1 SEHNR and CDR2 FQNEAQ come from the germline V gene (reference sequence). V was shortened by 5 bases and J by 5 bases, with 16 bases between the two germline ends. CDR3 region: CASSPREESHEQYF. The CDR3 nucleotides read TGTGCCAGCAGCCCTCGAGAGGAGTCCCACGAGCAGTACTTC.

The V call is TRBV30, the J call TRBJ2-7; 8 bases align to TRBD2. The germline CDR1 and CDR2 sequences are GTSNPN and SVGIG (reference sequence). Trimming at V came to 3 bases and at J to 5 bases, leaving 3 bases not matched to a gene. The CDR3 covers 12 residues. In DNA form, the CDR3 reads TGTGCCTGGAGCCGGGGGGGTGACGAGCAGTACTTC. It yields the protein CAWSRGGDEQYF.

The chain recombines TRBV7-7 with TRBJ1-1; D call uncertain. The germline V gene encodes CDR1 SSHAT and CDR2 FNYEAQ (reference sequence). V gave up 5 bases and J gave up 7 bases, with 14 bases separating them. The CDR3 length is 13 residues. The CDR3 sequence is CASSHETGSEAFF. The DNA of the CDR3 is TGTGCCAGCAGCCACGAGACGGGTAGTGAAGCTTTCTTT. The whole variable domain, filled in from reference TRBV7-7 and TRBJ1-1, reads GAGVSQSPRYKVTKRGQDVTLRCDPISSHATLYWYQQALGQGPEFLTYFNYEAQPDKSGLPSDRFSAERPEGSISTLTIQRTEQRDSAMYRCASSHETGSEAFFGQGTRLTVV.

The V gene is TRBV27, the J gene TRBJ2-1, with TRBD2 identical over 9 bases. The CDR3 runs to 14 residues. Germline lookup yields CDR1 MNHEY and CDR2 SMNVEV (reference sequence). V shed 6 bases and J 3 bases; nucleotides not matched to a gene: 3. The CDR3 is CASSYSGGYNEQFF. The CDR3 DNA is TGTGCCAGCAGCTATAGCGGGGGCTACAATGAGCAGTTCTTC.

The chain carries TRBV29-1 and TRBJ1-2; 7 bases line up with TRBD1. The CDR3 sequence is 11 residues long. The ends lost 6 bases at V and 8 bases at J; junction bases unmatched: 6. Germline CDR1 reads SQVTM; CDR2 reads ANQGSEA. The CDR3 nucleotides read TGCAGCGTACCCCGGGACAGCGGCTACACCTTC. This sequence encodes CSVPRDSGYTF.

As to this clone: It is unclear where the CDR3 begins or ends on the DNA, so no DNA is shown, and the CDR3 is as TCRdb lists it. The rearrangement uses TRBV7-3 and TRBJ1-6. Inclusive of both ends, the CDR3 amounts to 14 amino acids. Germline assignment: CDR1 SGHTA and CDR2 FQGTGA. The CDR3 is CASSFGPGLVPLHF.

This chain connects TRBV30 to TRBJ1-1; the match to TRBD1 covers 7 bases. The CDR3 sequence is 12 residues long. Per germline, CDR1 GTSNPN and CDR2 SVGIG (reference sequence). V trimming: 2 bases; J trimming: 11 bases; junction bases outside the gene matches: 8. CDR3 DNA: TGTGCCTGGAGTTCAGGGGGTTTTTATGCTTTCTTT. This translates into CAWSSGGFYAFF.

This clone was seen once. The chain joins TRBV9 to TRBJ2-5; perhaps TRBD2 as D (6 bases). Germline CDR1 SGDLS, CDR2 YYNGEE. The CDR3 consists of 14 residues. V gave up 0 bases and J gave up 4 bases, with 10 bases separating them. The CDR3 nucleotides read TGTGCCAGCAGCGTAGACGGGGGTCGAGAGACCCAGTACTTC. Encoded protein: CASSVDGGRETQYF.

This chain connects TRBV10-1 to TRBJ2-3; D is ambiguous. The CDR3 length is 15 residues. V lost 2 bases to trimming and J lost 1 base, with 10 bases between them. CDR1 and CDR2 from the germline V gene are WNHNN and SYGVQD (reference sequence). The CDR3 region is CASSEESTGTDTQYF. In nucleotides, the CDR3 is TGCGCCAGCAGTGAGGAGTCCACGGGCACAGATACGCAGTATTTT.

The gene calls are TRBV6-5 and TRBJ1-2, with 7 bases that match TRBD1. This CDR3 region has 13 residues. Germline trimming cut 6 bases from V and 7 bases from J; bases unmatched to any gene: 8. Germline values: CDR1 MNHEY, CDR2 SVGAGI. The CDR3 region has the DNA TGTGCCAGCAGCCAAAGGGGGGACAGTGGCTACACCTTC. Its protein is CASSQRGDSGYTF.

J is TRBJ2-1 and V is TRBV27, with TRBD1 matching over 9 bases. Losses at the gene ends were 2 bases for V and 8 bases for J; bases not matched to a gene: 7. Germline V gene data show CDR1 as MNHEY and CDR2 as SMNVEV (reference sequence). The CDR3 is made up of 15 amino acids. The CDR3 DNA follows: TGTGCCAGCAGTTTAGTCTGGGACAGGGCTGATGAGCAGTTCTTC. Residues: CASSLVWDRADEQFF.

As for this clone: Other nucleotide sequences in the sample specify the same CDR3. J is TRBJ2-1 and V is TRBV5-1; D remains unclear. CDR3 length: 12 residues. V was trimmed by 0 bases and J by 6 bases, leaving 4 bases between them. Germline assignment: CDR1 SGHRS and CDR2 YFSETQ. The CDR3 here is CASSLGVNEQFF. The CDR3 nucleotides read TGCGCCAGCAGCTTGGGCGTCAATGAGCAGTTCTTC.

This chain connects TRBV10-2 to TRBJ1-1, with D tentatively TRBD1 (6 bases). Trimming cost V 4 bases and J 5 bases, with 20 bases left between them. Germline-derived CDR1 and CDR2 are WSHSY and SAAADI. There are 16 residues in the CDR3. CDR3 DNA sequence: TGCGCCAGCAGTGGCCCCCAGGGGACGATCCGGACTGAAGCTTTCTTT. Protein: CASSGPQGTIRTEAFF.

The rearrangement uses TRBV7-9 and TRBJ2-7; the D gene is possibly TRBD2 (7 bases). Germline V CDR1 and CDR2: SEHNR, FQNEAQ (reference sequence). The CDR3 is 14 residues long. V dropped 7 bases and J dropped 3 bases, with 16 bases sitting between them. Here the CDR3 DNA reads TGTGCCAGCAAAGTAGGGGGGGGAAGCTACGAGCAGTACTTC. It translates to CASKVGGGSYEQYF.

The chain couples TRBV5-1 to TRBJ1-6; 7 nucleotides agree with TRBD1. CDR1 and CDR2 from the germline V gene are SGHRS and YFSETQ. The junction had 12 bases not matched to a gene; V was cut back by 0 bases and J by 9 bases. The CDR3 loop spans 17 amino acids. The CDR3 spells CASSLGPPGQSLSPLHF. The CDR3 DNA reads as TGCGCCAGCAGCTTGGGGCCTCCGGGACAGTCACTTTCACCCCTCCACTTT.

This clone was seen just once. V gene TRBV19 combines with J gene TRBJ1-2; no definite D call. Trimming removed 0 bases from V and 7 bases from J, with 21 bases in between. The CDR3 covers 17 residues. Germline V CDR1 and CDR2: LNHDA, SQIVND (reference sequence). CDR3 coding DNA: TGTGCCAGTAGTATAGATCGATCTTCGGGGATTTTTGGTGGCTACACCTTC. Protein: CASSIDRSSGIFGGYTF.

This chain links TRBV9 with TRBJ2-7; weak D call: TRBD1 (6 bases). Trimming cost V 4 bases and J 4 bases, with 12 bases left between them. CDR1 is SGDLS and CDR2 is YYNGEE in the germline V gene. This CDR3 comprises 13 residues. The CDR3 DNA follows: TGTGCCAGCAGCTCCGGACAGACTTACGAGCAGTACTTC. It encodes CASSSGQTYEQYF.

The V call is TRBV6-1, the J call TRBJ1-3; unclear D gene. Trimming cost V 3 bases and J 0 bases, with 6 bases left between them. This CDR3 spans 14 amino acids. The germline gives CDR1 MNHNS, CDR2 SASEGT. The CDR3 bases are TGTGCCAGCAGTGAGAGGTTCTCTGGAAACACCATATATTTT. Translating gives CASSERFSGNTIYF.